This T cell receptor (beta chain) was found in a study of T and B cells in COVID-19 patients. At the level of the study: Most recovered patients had mild to moderate COVID-19 treated as outpatients. Comorbidities linked to unfavorable COVID-19 outcome were present in about 90% of the 20 active-infection patients. Study outcomes and limitations: At recovery TRB diversity and richness exceeded healthy donors, after highly clonal active COVID-19 repertoires. In COVID-19 patients, T cell receptor beta variable and joining gene use was reportedly strongly skewed.

Notes on this clonotype: Its antigen remains unidentified. A junction boundary mismatches the germline segment, possibly from a read error.

Each TRB amplification used roughly 250-550 ng of genomic DNA from blood. The CDR3 runs to 14 residues. In germline, CDR1 is SGHDT, CDR2 YYEEEE. Multiplex PCR with BIOMED2 TRB-A/B primer pools amplified TRB rearrangements. TCRdb re-derived calls from the multiplex PCR reads in MiXCR, one entry per CDR3 protein. This sample has more than 13,000 distinct CDR3 sequences, with under 30% found just once. The V call is TRBV5-6, the J call TRBJ2-7; 10 nucleotides match TRBD1. The sample taken for sequencing was blood. This clonotype was obtained from a human donor who had recovered from COVID-19. The CDR3 nucleotides read TGCGCCAGCAGCAGGGACAGGGGAGACGGCGAGCAGTACTTC. This codes for CASSRDRGDGEQYF.